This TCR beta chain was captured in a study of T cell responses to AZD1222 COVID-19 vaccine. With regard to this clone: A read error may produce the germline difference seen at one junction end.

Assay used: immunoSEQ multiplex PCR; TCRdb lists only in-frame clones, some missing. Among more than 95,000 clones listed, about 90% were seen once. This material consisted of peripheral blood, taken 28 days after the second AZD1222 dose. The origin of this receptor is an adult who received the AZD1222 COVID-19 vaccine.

The CDR3 spells CASSFRRTSGRDTYNGQFF. The CDR3 region has the DNA TGTGCCAGCAGCTTCCGGAGGACTAGCGGGAGGGATACCTACAATGGGCAGTTCTTC. This chain connects TRBV7-8 to TRBJ2-1, with 15 nucleotides matching TRBD2. Germline V gene sequence: CDR1 SGHVS, CDR2 FQNEAQ. The CDR3 sequence is 19 residues long.